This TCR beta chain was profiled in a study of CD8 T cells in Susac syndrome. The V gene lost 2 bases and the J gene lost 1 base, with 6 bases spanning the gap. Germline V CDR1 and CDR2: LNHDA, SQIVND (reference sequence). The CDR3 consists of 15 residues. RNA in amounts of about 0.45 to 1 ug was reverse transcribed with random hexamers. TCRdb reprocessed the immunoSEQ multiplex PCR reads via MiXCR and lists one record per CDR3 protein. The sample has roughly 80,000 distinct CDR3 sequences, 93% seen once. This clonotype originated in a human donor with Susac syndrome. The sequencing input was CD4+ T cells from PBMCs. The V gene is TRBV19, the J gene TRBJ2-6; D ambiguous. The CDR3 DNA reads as TGTGCCAGTAGTATACACCTATCTGGGGCCAACGTCCTGACTTTC. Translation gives CASSIHLSGANVLTF.